A single sample gave rise to the 14 T cell receptor beta chains below, sequenced in a study of beta chain features in type 1 diabetes. The investigators reverse transcribed all of the isolated RNA, so they sequenced expressed TCRB transcripts. The table came from immunoSEQ multiplex PCR; TCRdb's copy has only in-frame clones and leaves some out. Among approximately 470,000 clones listed, around 30% were seen once. What was sequenced was naive CD4+ T cells from blood. The receptors derive from a man between 18 and 29 years old in good health.

This chain links TRBV29-1 with TRBJ1-3; a weak D match, TRBD1 (6 bases). Germline V CDR1 and CDR2: SQVTM, ANQGSEA. The CDR3 spans 13 residues. V was trimmed by 5 bases and J by 2 bases, leaving 10 bases between them. The DNA of the CDR3 is TGCAGCGTTTCAACAGGGACTGGAAACACCATATATTTT. It yields the protein CSVSTGTGNTIYF.

In DNA form, the CDR3 reads TGTGCCTCGATTTGGGGCAGAGGCACCGGGGAGCTGTTTTTT. Encoded protein: CASIWGRGTGELFF. This sequence joins TRBV30 and TRBJ2-2, with D possibly being TRBD1 (5 bases). The CDR3 is 14 residues long. CDR1 and CDR2 from the germline V gene are GTSNPN and SVGIG (reference sequence). The germline V and J ends were trimmed by 7 bases and 4 bases, with 16 bases remaining between them.

The chain employs TRBV10-3 and TRBJ2-7; 7 bases match TRBD1. Germline CDR1 ENHRY, CDR2 SYGVKD. Trimming at V came to 11 bases and at J to 6 bases, leaving 13 bases not matched to a gene. This CDR3 is built from 13 residues. CDR3 loop: CALTPTGRSEQYF. In nucleotides, the CDR3 is TGTGCCTTGACCCCGACAGGGCGGTCCGAGCAGTACTTC.

This clone turned up a few times. This sequence joins TRBV2 and TRBJ2-1, with D perhaps TRBD2 (6 bases). The V gene lost 8 bases and the J gene lost 11 bases, with 19 bases spanning the gap. The CDR3 contains 13 residues. Germline values: CDR1 SNHLY, CDR2 FYNNEI. The CDR3 DNA follows: TGTGCCAGCGGGCCAACGGGACTTACTAAGCAGTTCTTC. Its translation is CASGPTGLTKQFF. The entire variable domain, with the rest obtained from reference TRBV2 and TRBJ2-1, is as follows: EPEVTQTPSHQVTQMGQEVILRCVPISNHLYFYWYRQILGQKVEFLVSFYNNEISEKSEIFDDQFSVERPDGSNFTLKIRSTKLEDSAMYFCASGPTGLTKQFFGPGTRLTVL.

The chain couples TRBV7-3 to TRBJ2-7, with 7 bases aligning to TRBD1. The trim removed 4 bases at V and 1 base at J, leaving 7 bases unmatched. Looked up from germline, CDR1 is SGHTA and CDR2 is FQGTGA. This CDR3 spans 15 amino acids. The CDR3 region is CASSSTATGSYEQYF. CDR3 nucleotides: TGTGCCAGCAGCTCTACCGCGACAGGGTCCTACGAGCAGTACTTC.

V usage is TRBV5-4 and J usage is TRBJ2-7; D perhaps matches TRBD1 (5 bases). This CDR3 is 13 amino acids long. Germline CDR1 reads SGHNT; CDR2 reads YYREEE (reference sequence). The V gene lost 3 bases and the J gene lost 1 base, with 8 bases spanning the gap. The CDR3: CASSSGHSYEQYF. In DNA form, the CDR3 reads TGTGCCAGCAGCTCAGGACATTCCTACGAGCAGTACTTC.

With respect to this clone: At the DNA level, this CDR3 is encoded by other sequences in the same sample as well. This sequence joins TRBV7-2 and TRBJ1-1; D gene ambiguous. This CDR3 has 13 residues. Trimming took 3 bases from V and 1 from J, leaving 6 bases between them. Germline V gene data show CDR1 as SGHTA and CDR2 as FQGNSA. CDR3 DNA sequence: TGTGCCAGCAGCTTCGGAGGGAACACTGAAGCTTTCTTT. Its protein product is CASSFGGNTEAFF.

The chain combines TRBV7-9 with TRBJ1-5, with D possibly matching TRBD1 (6 bases). Looked up from germline, CDR1 is SEHNR and CDR2 is FQNEAQ (reference sequence). Trimming removed 5 bases from V and 4 bases from J, with 12 bases in between. The CDR3 is 14 amino acids. The CDR3 is CASSHWDTNQPQHF. The CDR3 DNA sequence: TGTGCCAGCAGCCATTGGGACACGAATCAGCCCCAGCATTTT.

The rearrangement uses TRBV6-6 and TRBJ2-1, with D tentatively TRBD1 (6 bases). The CDR3 totals 14 residues. Germline CDR1 is MNHNY and CDR2 is SVGAGI (reference sequence). Trimming took 7 bases from V and 0 from J, leaving 10 bases between them. CDR3 loop: CASNTGRSYNEQFF. The CDR3 nucleotides are TGTGCCAGCAACACAGGGCGCTCCTACAATGAGCAGTTCTTC.

The chain couples TRBV14 to TRBJ1-2, with D uncertain. Trimming removed 4 bases at V and 4 bases at J, with 7 bases between. This CDR3 has 12 residues. Germline V gene lookup returns CDR1 SGHDN and CDR2 FVKESK. CDR3 in DNA: TGTGCCAGCAGCCGCGCAGGCTATGGCTACACCTTC. It translates to CASSRAGYGYTF.

This clone showed up just a few times. The CDR3 is CASSRDDTDTQYF. The CDR3 DNA follows: TGTGCCAGTAGTCGGGACGACACAGATACGCAGTATTTT. The chain combines TRBV19 with TRBJ2-3; the D call may be TRBD1 or TRBD2 (5 bases each). The CDR3 extends over 13 amino acids. The ends were cut back, 5 bases at V and 2 bases at J, with 8 bases in the middle. CDR1 is LNHDA, CDR2 SQIVND, per germline (reference sequence).

The chain carries TRBV5-1 and TRBJ2-5; 10 bases match TRBD2. Germline CDR1 SGHRS, CDR2 YFSETQ. The CDR3 contains 14 residues. Unmatched junction bases numbered 2, after V lost 1 base and J lost 5 bases. The CDR3 DNA follows: TGCGCCAGCAGCTTGACTAGCGGGATTGAGACCCAGTACTTC. It translates to CASSLTSGIETQYF.

This clone was detected only a few times. V gene TRBV29-1 combines with J gene TRBJ2-7; 9 positions agree with TRBD1. V lost 7 bases, J lost 3 bases, and 4 bases stayed unmatched. This CDR3 contains 12 residues. The germline CDR1 and CDR2 sequences are SQVTM and ANQGSEA. CDR3 in DNA: TGCAGCGCCAGGACAGGGGTCTACGAGCAGTACTTC. Translating it yields CSARTGVYEQYF.

This chain uses TRBV30 with TRBJ1-2; the D gene is possibly TRBD1 (5 bases). Germline V gives CDR1 GTSNPN, CDR2 SVGIG (reference sequence). The CDR3 consists of 13 residues. Trimming removed 3 bases at V and 4 bases at J, with 12 bases between. Written as DNA, the CDR3 is TGTGCCTGGAGATTCAGGGATCCCTATGGCTACACCTTC. Translating gives CAWRFRDPYGYTF.